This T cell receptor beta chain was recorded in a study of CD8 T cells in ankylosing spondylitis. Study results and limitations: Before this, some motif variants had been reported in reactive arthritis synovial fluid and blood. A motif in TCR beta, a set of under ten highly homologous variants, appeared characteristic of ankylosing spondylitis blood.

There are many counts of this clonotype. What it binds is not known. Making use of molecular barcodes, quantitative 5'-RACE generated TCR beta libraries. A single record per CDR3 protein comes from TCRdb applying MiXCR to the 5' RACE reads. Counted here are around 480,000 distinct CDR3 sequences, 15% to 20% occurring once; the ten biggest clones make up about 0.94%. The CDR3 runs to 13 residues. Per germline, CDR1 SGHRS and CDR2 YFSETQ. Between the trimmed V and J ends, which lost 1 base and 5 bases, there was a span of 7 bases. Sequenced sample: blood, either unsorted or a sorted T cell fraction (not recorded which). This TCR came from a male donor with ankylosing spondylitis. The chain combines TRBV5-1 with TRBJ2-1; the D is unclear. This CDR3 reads CASSLPLDNEQFF. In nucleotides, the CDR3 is TGCGCCAGCAGCTTGCCGTTGGACAATGAGCAGTTCTTC.